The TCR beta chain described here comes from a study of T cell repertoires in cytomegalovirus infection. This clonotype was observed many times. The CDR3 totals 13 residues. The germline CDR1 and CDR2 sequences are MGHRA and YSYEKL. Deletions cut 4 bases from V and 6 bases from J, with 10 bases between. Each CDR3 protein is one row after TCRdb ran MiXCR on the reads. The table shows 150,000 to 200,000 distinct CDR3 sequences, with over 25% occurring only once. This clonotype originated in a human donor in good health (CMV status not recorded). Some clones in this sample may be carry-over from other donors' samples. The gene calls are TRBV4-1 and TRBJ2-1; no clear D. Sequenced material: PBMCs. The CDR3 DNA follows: TGCGCCAGCAGCCTATACACGTCCAATGAGCAGTTCTTC. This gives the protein CASSLYTSNEQFF.